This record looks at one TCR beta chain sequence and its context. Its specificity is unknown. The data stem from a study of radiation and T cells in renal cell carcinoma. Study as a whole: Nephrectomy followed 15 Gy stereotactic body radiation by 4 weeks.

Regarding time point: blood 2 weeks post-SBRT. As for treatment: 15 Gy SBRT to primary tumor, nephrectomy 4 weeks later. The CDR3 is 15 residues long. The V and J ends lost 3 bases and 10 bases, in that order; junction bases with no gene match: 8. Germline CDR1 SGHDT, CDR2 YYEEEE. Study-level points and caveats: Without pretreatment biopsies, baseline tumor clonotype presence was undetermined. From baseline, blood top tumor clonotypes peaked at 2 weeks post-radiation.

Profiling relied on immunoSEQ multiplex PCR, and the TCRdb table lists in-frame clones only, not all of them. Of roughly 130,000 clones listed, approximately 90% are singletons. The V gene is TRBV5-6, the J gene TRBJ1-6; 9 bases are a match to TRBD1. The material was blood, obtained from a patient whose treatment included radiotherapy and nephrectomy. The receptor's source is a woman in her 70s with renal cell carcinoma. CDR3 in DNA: TGTGCCAGCAGCTGGGGGACAGGGAATGGATCACCCCTCCACTTT. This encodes CASSWGTGNGSPLHF.